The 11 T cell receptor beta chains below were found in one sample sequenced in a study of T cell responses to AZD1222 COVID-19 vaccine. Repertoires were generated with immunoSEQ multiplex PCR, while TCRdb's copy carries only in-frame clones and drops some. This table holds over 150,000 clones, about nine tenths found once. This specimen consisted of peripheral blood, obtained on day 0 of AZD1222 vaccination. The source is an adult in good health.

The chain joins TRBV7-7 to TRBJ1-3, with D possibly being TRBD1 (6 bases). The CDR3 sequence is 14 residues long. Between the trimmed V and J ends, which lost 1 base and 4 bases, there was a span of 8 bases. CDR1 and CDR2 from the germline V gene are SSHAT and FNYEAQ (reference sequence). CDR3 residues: CASSLGGQGNTIYF. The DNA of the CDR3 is TGTGCCAGCAGCTTAGGGGGGCAAGGAAACACCATATATTTT.

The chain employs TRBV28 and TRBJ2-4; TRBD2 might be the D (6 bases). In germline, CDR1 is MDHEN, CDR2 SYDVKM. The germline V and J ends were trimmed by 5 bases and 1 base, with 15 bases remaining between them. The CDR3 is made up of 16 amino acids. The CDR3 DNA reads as TGTGCCAGCAGTATCCGGGACTCAAGGGCCAAAAACATTCAGTACTTC. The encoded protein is CASSIRDSRAKNIQYF. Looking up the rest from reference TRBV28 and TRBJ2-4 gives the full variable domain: DVKVTQSSRYLVKRTGEKVFLECVQDMDHENMFWYRQDPGLGLRLIYFSYDVKMKEKGDIPEGYSVSREKKERFSLILESASTNQTSMYLCASSIRDSRAKNIQYFGAGTRLSVL.

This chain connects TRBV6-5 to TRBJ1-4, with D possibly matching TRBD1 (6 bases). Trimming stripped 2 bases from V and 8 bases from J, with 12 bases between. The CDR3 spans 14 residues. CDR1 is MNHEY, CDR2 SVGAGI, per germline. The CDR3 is CASSYGGGSEKLFF. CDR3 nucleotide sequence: TGTGCCAGCAGTTACGGAGGGGGAAGCGAAAAACTGTTTTTT.

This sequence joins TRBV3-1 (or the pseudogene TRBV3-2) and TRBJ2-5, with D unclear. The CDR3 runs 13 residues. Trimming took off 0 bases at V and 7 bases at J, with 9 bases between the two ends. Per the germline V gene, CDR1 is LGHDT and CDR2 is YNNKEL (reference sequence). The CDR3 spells CASSQEARGTQYF. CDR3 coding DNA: TGTGCCAGCAGCCAAGAGGCCCGAGGGACCCAGTACTTC.

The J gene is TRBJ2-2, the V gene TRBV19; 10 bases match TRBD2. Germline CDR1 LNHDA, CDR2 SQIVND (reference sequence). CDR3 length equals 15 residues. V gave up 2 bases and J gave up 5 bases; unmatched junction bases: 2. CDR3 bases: TGTGCCAGTAGTATATATAGCGGGAGGACCGGGGAGCTGTTTTTT. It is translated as CASSIYSGRTGELFF.

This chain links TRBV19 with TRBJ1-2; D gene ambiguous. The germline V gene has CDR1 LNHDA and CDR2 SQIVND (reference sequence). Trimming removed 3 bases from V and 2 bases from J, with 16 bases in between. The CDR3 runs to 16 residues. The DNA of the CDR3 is TGTGCCAGTAGTATTGTAAACACCATGTCCAACTATGGCTACACCTTC. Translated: CASSIVNTMSNYGYTF.

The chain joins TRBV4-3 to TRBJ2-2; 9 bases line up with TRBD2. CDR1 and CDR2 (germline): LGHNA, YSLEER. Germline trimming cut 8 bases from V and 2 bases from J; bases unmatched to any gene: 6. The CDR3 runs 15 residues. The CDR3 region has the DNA TGCGCCAGCTCCTCTAGCGGGATTAACACCGGGGAGCTGTTTTTT. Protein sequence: CASSSSGINTGELFF.

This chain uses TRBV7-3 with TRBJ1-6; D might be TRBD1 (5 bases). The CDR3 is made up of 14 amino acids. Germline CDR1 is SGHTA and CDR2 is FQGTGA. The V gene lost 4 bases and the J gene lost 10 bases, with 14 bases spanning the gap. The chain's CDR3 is CASSWEGNGSPLHF. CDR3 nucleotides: TGTGCCAGCAGCTGGGAGGGGAATGGCTCACCCCTCCACTTT.

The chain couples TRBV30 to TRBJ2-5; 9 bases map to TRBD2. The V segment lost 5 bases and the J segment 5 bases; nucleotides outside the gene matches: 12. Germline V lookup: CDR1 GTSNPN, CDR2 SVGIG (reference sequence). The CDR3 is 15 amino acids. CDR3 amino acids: CAWATGTSITETQYF. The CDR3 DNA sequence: TGTGCCTGGGCTACCGGGACTAGCATAACGGAGACCCAGTACTTC.

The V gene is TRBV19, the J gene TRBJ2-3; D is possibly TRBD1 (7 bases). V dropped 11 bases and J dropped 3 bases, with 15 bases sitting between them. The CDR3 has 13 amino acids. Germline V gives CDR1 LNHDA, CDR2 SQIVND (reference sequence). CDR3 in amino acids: CAVRGTVTDTQYF. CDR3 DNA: TGTGCCGTACGGGGGACAGTTACAGATACGCAGTATTTT.

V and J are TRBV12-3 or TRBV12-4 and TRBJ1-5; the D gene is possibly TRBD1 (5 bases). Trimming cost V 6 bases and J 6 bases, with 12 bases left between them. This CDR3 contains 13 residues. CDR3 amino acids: CASRARGGQPQHF. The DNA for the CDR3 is TGTGCCAGCAGAGCAAGGGGAGGTCAGCCCCAGCATTTT.